Listed below are T cell receptor beta chains from one sample, sequenced in a study of beta chain features in type 1 diabetes. Generated by immunoSEQ multiplex PCR, the TCRdb table keeps only in-frame clones and is missing some. The table has 150,000 to 200,000 clones, 7.8% seen once. Specimen: central memory CD4+ T cells from blood. The receptor source for this set is a woman aged 40 to 50 with type 1 diabetes. CDR3s include the opening cysteine and the closing phenylalanine or tryptophan. A D gene is named only where the DNA matches it firmly. Clone size is stated in some rows and not others, as once, few, many or a class when expanded.

d_gene	j_gene	v_gene	abundance	CDR3nt	CDR3aa
TRBD2	TRBJ2-1	TRBV5-1	NA	TGCGCCAGCAGCTCGGGAGGGCTCTCCTACAATGAGCAGTTCTTC	CASSSGGLSYNEQFF
NA	TRBJ2-7	TRBV6-5	NA	TGTGCCAGCAGGACCCAGGGGACCGCCGACCACGAGCAGTACTTC	CASRTQGTADHEQYF
TRBD2	TRBJ2-3	TRBV5-1	few	TGCGCCAGCAGCCCAAGGACTAGCGGGAAGTCAGATACGCAGTATTTT	CASSPRTSGKSDTQYF
NA	TRBJ2-2	TRBV5-4	few	TGTGCCAGCAGCTTGTACACTATGGGCGGGGAGCTGTTTTTT	CASSLYTMGGELFF
TRBD1	TRBJ2-1	TRBV28	many	TGTGCCAGCAGTCGGACAGGGGGGTCCAATGAGCAGTTCTTC	CASSRTGGSNEQFF
NA	TRBJ2-2	TRBV30	NA	TGTGCCTGGAAAAAACGCGGGACGCAGACCGGGGAGCTGTTTTTT	CAWKKRGTQTGELFF
NA	TRBJ2-5	TRBV2	NA	TGTGCCAGCAGGTTGTCGGGGGGCACGGAGACCCAGTACTTC	CASRLSGGTETQYF
NA	TRBJ2-7	TRBV29-1	few	TGCAGCGTCGCCCCTAGCGCCCACGAGCAGTACTTC	CSVAPSAHEQYF
NA	TRBJ1-4	TRBV4-3	few	TGCGCCAGCAGCCAAGATCGGAGTGGCCGAGCAAAACTGTTTTTT	CASSQDRSGRAKLFF
NA	TRBJ2-2	TRBV18	NA	TGTGCCAGCTCACCCCTGAGGGCCGCGAACACCGGGGAGCTGTTTTTT	CASSPLRAANTGELFF
TRBD1	TRBJ2-5	TRBV2	NA	TGTGCCAGCTCCAGAACCGGGACAGGGATGGAGACCCAGTACTTC	CASSRTGTGMETQYF
NA	TRBJ1-1	TRBV19	NA	TGTGCCAGTAGTATAGAGGCAGGGGTGAACACTGAAGCTTTCTTT	CASSIEAGVNTEAFF
TRBD2	TRBJ2-1	TRBV7-9	few	TGTGCCAGCAGCTTTAGCGGGAGCAATGAGCAGTTCTTC	CASSFSGSNEQFF
NA	TRBJ1-1	TRBV7-9	few	TGTGCCAGCAGCCGCCTCGCCGGGAACACTGAAGCTTTCTTT	CASSRLAGNTEAFF
TRBD2	TRBJ2-3	TRBV6-6	NA	TGTGCCAGCGGCTCCGGGACTAGCGGGAGTATGAAGTATTTT	CASGSGTSGSMKYF
TRBD1	TRBJ2-7	TRBV7-2	many	TGTGCCAGCAGCTTACTGGACAGGGGGCTCGAGCAGTACTTC	CASSLLDRGLEQYF
NA	TRBJ2-5	TRBV7-2	NA	TGTGCCAGCAGCTTTACAGGACCCCAAGAGACCCAGTACTTC	CASSFTGPQETQYF
NA	TRBJ1-2	TRBV4-2	NA	TGTGCCAGCAGCCAAGATCGACAGAATGGCTACACCTTC	CASSQDRQNGYTF
NA	TRBJ2-5	TRBV27	NA	TGTGCCAGCAGTGGCGCGGGGGCCGGGGAGACCCAGTACTTC	CASSGAGAGETQYF
NA	TRBJ1-2	TRBV6-6	NA	TGTGCCAGCAGTCCTAGGAAGGCTACCTATGGCTACACCTTC	CASSPRKATYGYTF
NA	TRBJ1-2	TRBV6-1	few	TGTGCCAGCAGTGCCTCTAGGACAGTTTATGGCTACACCTTC	CASSASRTVYGYTF
NA	TRBJ2-1	TRBV4-3	few	TGCGCCAGCAGCCACGCAACAGGGAGCTCCTACAATGAGCAGTTCTTC	CASSHATGSSYNEQFF
NA	TRBJ2-7	TRBV5-8	NA	TGTGCCAGCAGCTTGGCAGGGTCCCACGAGCAGTACTTC	CASSLAGSHEQYF
TRBD2	TRBJ2-3	TRBV4-2	NA	TGTGCCAGCTCCTCTAGCGGGAAAACGCTAGATACGCAGTATTTT	CASSSSGKTLDTQYF
TRBD2	TRBJ2-1	TRBV7-2	few	TGTGCCAGCAGGTGGACTAGCGTGCAGTTCTTC	CASRWTSVQFF
TRBD1	TRBJ1-4	TRBV4-1	NA	TGCGCCAGCAGCCCTAGGACAGGGCTGGGAGAAAAACTGTTTTTT	CASSPRTGLGEKLFF
TRBD1	TRBJ2-5	TRBV10-3	few	TGTGCCATCAGTCCGGGACAGGGCCTTGGGGAGACCCAGTACTTC	CAISPGQGLGETQYF
TRBD1	TRBJ1-2	TRBV29-1	NA	TGCAGCGGCGAGGGGGCGGACTATGGCTACACCTTC	CSGEGADYGYTF
TRBD1	TRBJ2-7	TRBV7-2	few	TGTGCCAGCAGCTTATTTGGGGGACAGGGAACCGAGCAGTACTTC	CASSLFGGQGTEQYF
NA	TRBJ2-3	TRBV9	NA	TGTGCCAGCAGCGTAGTCGGAGGTTTAGATACGCAGTATTTT	CASSVVGGLDTQYF
NA	TRBJ1-5	TRBV28	few	TGTGCCAGCAATACCGGGAACTTACATCAGCCCCAGCATTTT	CASNTGNLHQPQHF
NA	TRBJ2-5	TRBV29-1	many	TGCAGCGCTCAACAGGGTGGCGAGACCCAGTACTTC	CSAQQGGETQYF
TRBD2	TRBJ2-5	TRBV2	NA	TGTGCCAGCAGGGGTATCTCGGGAGGGACCCAGTACTTC	CASRGISGGTQYF
NA	TRBJ1-2	TRBV30	few	TGTGCCTGGGGTGGTCGGGGGGACTATGGCTACACCTTC	CAWGGRGDYGYTF
TRBD1	TRBJ2-1	TRBV5-1	few	TGCGCCAGCAGCTACCGGACAGGGCCCAACGTCTACAATGAGCAGTTCTTC	CASSYRTGPNVYNEQFF
NA	TRBJ2-1	TRBV10-3	few	TGTGCCATCAAGGGGGGAGGGCAGAACAATGAGCAGTTCTTC	CAIKGGGQNNEQFF
NA	TRBJ1-1	TRBV9	few	TGTGCCAGCAGCGTAGGGGGCTCCAGCACTGAAGCTTTCTTT	CASSVGGSSTEAFF
NA	TRBJ2-1	TRBV5-1	many	TGCGCCAGCAGCCCGTTCATGGGGCAAGGGGGTGAGCAGTTCTTC	CASSPFMGQGGEQFF
NA	TRBJ1-1	TRBV7-3	few	TGTGCCAGCAGCTTAAATTTGGGCCTTGAAGCTTTCTTT	CASSLNLGLEAFF
NA	TRBJ2-3	TRBV7-2	few	TGTGCCAGCAGCTTAGGCGGAGGGCCTACGCAGTATTTT	CASSLGGGPTQYF
TRBD2	TRBJ2-1	TRBV19	NA	TGTGCCAGTAGTATCGGTAGCGGGGGGGTCAATGAGCAGTTCTTC	CASSIGSGGVNEQFF
NA	TRBJ2-7	TRBV11-2	many	TGTGCCGACGGTGGGGAGCTGGGTTCCGCCTACGAGCAGTACTTC	CADGGELGSAYEQYF